Listed below are T cell receptor beta chains from one sample, sequenced in a study of T-cell memory formation after mild COVID-19. TCRdb re-called the 5' RACE reads with MiXCR, one entry per CDR3 protein. This table holds fewer than 450,000 distinct CDR3 sequences, 24% found once. The sample consisted of PBMCs or a T cell subset sorted from them (not recorded which). The source of these receptors is an adult woman who had mild COVID-19 (a few samples of this study predate the infection). Cell type and time point are not known. Both conserved end residues are trimmed from each CDR3. The listing skips clone size in some rows; elsewhere it reads once, few, many or a size class.

j_call clone_size v_call cdr3_aa
TRBJ2-5 many TRBV9 ASRGDEETQY
TRBJ1-6 . TRBV15 ASRGGREVGSPLH
TRBJ2-1 once TRBV7-3 ASSRGPSYNEQF
TRBJ1-1 . TRBV12-3/TRBV12-4 ASTFRVTGQGEAF
TRBJ2-3 few TRBV7-9 ASSAPGMTQY
TRBJ2-1 few TRBV10-3 AISQGSGSENEQF
TRBJ2-7 few TRBV27 ASRDSTFTYEQY
TRBJ1-2 few TRBV5-1 ASSALTGYGYT
TRBJ2-7 few TRBV6-5 ASLSRGTVGLGYEQY
TRBJ2-3 . TRBV3-1 ASSQGFMNTQY
TRBJ2-7 few TRBV18 ASSSVAGESHEQY
TRBJ1-2 many TRBV7-2 ASSSTGGYGYT
TRBJ1-1 . TRBV7-9 ASGRTGSNTEAF
TRBJ1-2 few TRBV18 ASSLLSEGYT
TRBJ2-7 . TRBV20-1 SARPSGRGTYEQY
TRBJ2-2 . TRBV9 ASGGRTGSTGELF
TRBJ1-2 few TRBV7-9 ASSFWGQTIYGYT
TRBJ2-7 few TRBV7-9 ASSLEGNYEQY
TRBJ2-1 few TRBV11-2 RADSYNEQF
TRBJ1-2 . TRBV27 ASSLSGGGGGYT
TRBJ2-7 few TRBV7-9 ASSPRDRVYEQY
TRBJ2-2 . TRBV4-2 ASSQEAGLDTGELF